A single sample gave rise to the 32 T cell receptor beta chains below, sequenced in a study of CD8+ T cells in alopecia areata. Sample treatment: oral pan-JAK inhibitor, 5-10 mg twice daily. Extracted RNA was reverse transcribed, and the resulting cDNA served as sequencing template. The protocol was immunoSEQ multiplex PCR, while the TCRdb copy is restricted to in-frame clones and leaves out a portion. This table holds about 100,000 clones, approximately 63% found once. The sequences come from CD8+ T cells sorted from blood, collected at approximately week 56, from a patient treated with tofacitinib. The receptors originated from a human donor with alopecia areata.

The table lists this clone with a count of one. CDR3 sequence (DNA): TGCGCCAGCAGCCCCAGCGGGGGGCTCTCCTACGAGCAGTACTTC. Translation: CASSPSGGLSYEQYF. V usage is TRBV5-1 and J usage is TRBJ2-7; 9 bases agree with TRBD2. From germline, CDR1 is SGHRS and CDR2 YFSETQ. The junction had 5 bases not matched to a gene; V was cut back by 4 bases and J by 0 bases. The CDR3 loop spans 15 amino acids.

The chain couples TRBV29-1 to TRBJ1-2, with unresolved D. The CDR3 sequence is 14 residues long. CDR1 SQVTM and CDR2 ANQGSEA come from the germline V gene. V lost 5 bases and J lost 4, with 17 bases in between. CDR3 region: CSVPKRELGYGYTF. CDR3 sequence (DNA): TGCAGCGTTCCCAAGAGGGAGCTAGGCTATGGCTACACCTTC. Complete variable domain (other parts from reference TRBV29-1 and TRBJ1-2): SAVISQKPSRDICQRGTSLTIQCQVDSQVTMMFWYRQQPGQSLTLIATANQGSEATYESGFVIDKFPISRPNLTFSTLTVSNMSPEDSSIYLCSVPKRELGYGYTFGSGTRLTVV.

This chain uses TRBV6-5 with TRBJ1-2; no clear D. Germline V gene sequence: CDR1 MNHEY, CDR2 SVGAGI. The V end lost 0 bases, the J end lost 4 bases, and 6 bases lay between the germline ends. This CDR3 contains 13 residues. DNA for the CDR3: TGTGCCAGCAGTTACTCAGAGTCCTATGGCTACACCTTC. Its translation: CASSYSESYGYTF.

This clone appeared a single time. J is TRBJ2-1 and V is TRBV9; 9 nucleotides match TRBD2. Germline loops: CDR1 SGDLS, CDR2 YYNGEE. The CDR3 sequence is 15 residues long. Trimming at V came to 2 bases and at J to 9 bases, leaving 9 bases not matched to a gene. The CDR3 here is CASSVMAGGHLEQFF. CDR3 nucleotide sequence: TGTGCCAGCAGCGTGATGGCGGGGGGGCATCTTGAGCAGTTCTTC.

This sequence joins TRBV30 and TRBJ1-2; a possible D gene is TRBD1 (5 bases). V lost 1 base to trimming and J lost 4 bases, with 10 bases between them. The germline V gene has CDR1 GTSNPN and CDR2 SVGIG (reference sequence). This CDR3 is built from 13 residues. CDR3 in DNA: TGTGCCTGGAGTGGACAGCAAATCTATGGCTACACCTTC. Amino acid sequence: CAWSGQQIYGYTF.

This chain links TRBV6-5 with TRBJ2-3; 13 bases are shared with TRBD2. Trimming took 8 bases from V and 4 from J; bases not matched to a gene: 3. Germline V gene lookup returns CDR1 MNHEY and CDR2 SVGAGI. CDR3 size: 14 residues. The CDR3 DNA sequence: TGTGCCAGCGGACTAGCGGGGGCCTCAGATACGCAGTATTTT. Translation gives CASGLAGASDTQYF.

This clone was seen a single time. The chain links TRBV6-1 to TRBJ2-5, with a tentative D call TRBD1 (5 bases). Germline V CDR1 and CDR2: MNHNS, SASEGT. This CDR3 is 15 amino acids long. The V end lost 4 bases, the J end lost 4 bases, and 16 bases lay between the germline ends. The CDR3 loop is CASSVRRVGPETQYF. CDR3 in DNA: TGTGCCAGCAGTGTACGCAGGGTAGGGCCAGAGACCCAGTACTTC.

The chain uses TRBV4-1 and TRBJ2-5, with 8 nucleotides matching TRBD2. The CDR3 sequence is 16 residues long. Losses at the gene ends were 0 bases for V and 2 bases for J; bases not matched to a gene: 5. The germline V gene has CDR1 MGHRA and CDR2 YSYEKL. CDR3 nucleotides: TGCGCCAGCAGCCAAGAGACACCGGGGGGGCAAGAGACCCAGTACTTC. Translation gives CASSQETPGGQETQYF.

J is TRBJ2-2 and V is TRBV13, with no clear D. V lost 4 bases, J lost 0 bases, and 15 bases lay in between. The CDR3 extends over 17 amino acids. Germline CDR1 PRHDT, CDR2 FYEKMQ (reference sequence). CDR3 sequence: CASSSRLSEPNTGELFF. The CDR3 nucleotides are TGTGCCAGCAGCTCTCGACTGTCCGAACCGAACACCGGGGAGCTGTTTTTT.

This clone was detected only a few times. The rearrangement links TRBV14 to TRBJ1-1; weak D call: TRBD1 (5 bases). CDR1 SGHDN and CDR2 FVKESK come from the germline V gene. The CDR3 contains 14 residues. V was pared by 4 bases and J by 3 bases, with 12 bases between. CDR3: CASSPRDGYTEAFF. The CDR3 DNA reads TGTGCCAGCAGCCCAAGGGACGGGTACACTGAAGCTTTCTTT. The full variable domain, rest sourced from reference TRBV14 and TRBJ1-1, is EAGVTQFPSHSVIEKGQTVTLRCDPISGHDNLYWYRRVMGKEIKFLLHFVKESKQDESGMPNNRFLAERTGGTYSTLKVQPAELEDSGVYFCASSPRDGYTEAFFGQGTRLTVV.

The gene calls are TRBV4-1 and TRBJ2-3; 11 bases agree with TRBD1. V lost 1 base and J lost 3; bases outside the gene matches: 0. Germline lookup yields CDR1 MGHRA and CDR2 YSYEKL. This CDR3 is 15 amino acids long. The CDR3 DNA reads as TGCGCCAGCAGCCAAGGGGACAGGGGGACAGATACGCAGTATTTT. It specifies CASSQGDRGTDTQYF.

The rearrangement uses TRBV5-6 and TRBJ1-1, with TRBD1 matching over 7 bases. V lost 0 bases, J lost 6 bases, and 11 bases stayed unmatched. Germline V gene data show CDR1 as SGHDT and CDR2 as YYEEEE. The CDR3 has 16 residues. The CDR3, as DNA: TGTGCCAGCAGCTTGGGCCGAACAGGGGCCCACGCTGAAGCTTTCTTT. This codes for CASSLGRTGAHAEAFF.

This rearrangement joins TRBV7-2 to TRBJ2-1, with D possibly being TRBD1 or TRBD2 (6 bases each). The CDR3 has 13 amino acids. V lost 1 base and J 9 bases, leaving 10 bases between the germline ends. The germline gives CDR1 SGHTA, CDR2 FQGNSA. As DNA, the CDR3 is TGTGCCAGCAGCTTAGAGGGGGGCTTTGAGCAGTTCTTC. The encoded protein is CASSLEGGFEQFF.

In the case of this clone: Other nucleotide sequences from this sample produce the same CDR3. The chain couples TRBV27 to TRBJ2-2; D gene unclear. V lost 2 bases and J 7 bases, leaving 5 bases between the germline ends. The CDR3 covers 12 residues. Germline V gene data show CDR1 as MNHEY and CDR2 as SMNVEV (reference sequence). CDR3 loop: CASSLVGGELFF. The CDR3 coding sequence is TGTGCCAGCAGTTTAGTTGGCGGGGAGCTGTTTTTT.

The chain joins TRBV29-1 to TRBJ1-2; a weak D match, TRBD1 (5 bases). V lost 1 base and J lost 1, with 7 bases in between. Germline CDR1 reads SQVTM; CDR2 reads ANQGSEA. This CDR3 spans 13 amino acids. The CDR3 DNA follows: TGCAGCGTTGAAGCGCAGGGTAACTATGGCTACACCTTC. Its translation: CSVEAQGNYGYTF.

A few counts support this clone. CDR3 sequence: CASSIETGLNQPQHF. In DNA form, the CDR3 reads TGTGCCAGTAGTATCGAGACAGGGTTGAATCAGCCCCAGCATTTT. This sequence joins TRBV19 and TRBJ1-5, with TRBD1 matching 7 bases. J lost 4 bases, V lost 3 bases, and 6 bases had no gene match. The CDR3 length is 15 residues. Per germline, CDR1 LNHDA and CDR2 SQIVND (reference sequence).

A single count supports this clone. This chain connects TRBV4-1 to TRBJ1-5; D is possibly TRBD1 (6 bases). Germline V gene lookup returns CDR1 MGHRA and CDR2 YSYEKL. The CDR3 is made up of 18 amino acids. V was clipped by 0 bases and J by 0 bases, with 15 bases between them. CDR3 sequence: CASSQDFRGFYSNQPQHF. As DNA, the CDR3 is TGCGCCAGCAGCCAAGACTTCAGGGGATTTTATAGCAATCAGCCCCAGCATTTT.

The V and J genes are TRBV5-1 and TRBJ1-2; 11 positions agree with TRBD1. Per germline, CDR1 SGHRS and CDR2 YFSETQ. V gave up 0 bases and J gave up 7 bases; unmatched junction bases: 2. This CDR3 has 14 amino acids. CDR3 residues: CASSLAGQGAGYTF. The CDR3 region has the DNA TGCGCCAGCAGCTTGGCAGGACAGGGGGCTGGCTACACCTTC.

The chain employs TRBV2 and TRBJ2-3, with 15 nucleotides matching TRBD2. Germline V lookup: CDR1 SNHLY, CDR2 FYNNEI. With V trimmed by 5 bases and J by 6 bases, 6 bases remained unmatched. The CDR3 has 16 amino acids. CDR3 protein: CASSSGTSGGFDTQYF. The CDR3 DNA reads as TGTGCCAGCAGTTCGGGGACTAGCGGGGGGTTTGATACGCAGTATTTT.

The chain is built from TRBV5-6 and TRBJ2-7; possible D gene TRBD2, 6 bases. The germline gives CDR1 SGHDT, CDR2 YYEEEE. CDR3 length equals 17 residues. Trimming removed 2 bases from V and 2 bases from J, with 20 bases in between. As DNA, the CDR3 is TGTGCCAGCAGCTTATATTACGGGGGACCCGAGACCTACGAGCAGTACTTC. Translating gives CASSLYYGGPETYEQYF. Based on the CDR3 plus reference TRBV5-6 and TRBJ2-7, the full variable domain is DAGVTQSPTHLIKTRGQQVTLRCSPKSGHDTVSWYQQALGQGPQFIFQYYEEEERQRGNFPDRFSGHQFPNYSSELNVNALLLGDSALYLCASSLYYGGPETYEQYFGPGTRLTVT.

The chain carries TRBV7-9 and TRBJ2-5; TRBD2 might be the D (5 bases). CDR1 and CDR2 (germline): SEHNR, FQNEAQ (reference sequence). Trimming cost V 6 bases and J 5 bases, with 13 bases left between them. This CDR3 has 13 amino acids. Here the CDR3 DNA reads TGTGCCAGCAGGACAAGCGGTTGGGAGACCCAGTACTTC. Translating gives CASRTSGWETQYF.

The rearrangement links TRBV28 to TRBJ2-7, with 7 bases lining up with TRBD1. Germline V lookup: CDR1 MDHEN, CDR2 SYDVKM. The CDR3 loop spans 14 amino acids. V lost 3 bases to trimming and J lost 4 bases; unmatched junction nucleotides: 6. CDR3 sequence: CASSFGQGVYEQYF. As DNA, the CDR3 is TGTGCCAGCAGTTTTGGCCAGGGGGTTTACGAGCAGTACTTC.

This chain links TRBV6-1 with TRBJ1-2, with TRBD1 as a possible D gene (5 bases). This CDR3 is built from 13 residues. V was trimmed by 8 bases and J by 4 bases, leaving 14 bases between them. Per germline, CDR1 MNHNS and CDR2 SASEGT. The CDR3 protein is CASSSRVRYGYTF. The CDR3 DNA is TGTGCCAGCTCAAGCAGGGTTCGCTATGGCTACACCTTC.

A single count supports this clone. CDR3: CASSQWKGQNYEQYF. The CDR3 DNA follows: TGTGCCAGCAGTCAATGGAAGGGACAAAACTACGAGCAGTACTTC. The genes are TRBV25-1 and TRBJ2-7; tentatively, D is TRBD1 (6 bases). CDR3 size: 15 residues. The germline V and J ends were trimmed by 5 bases and 3 bases, with 17 bases remaining between them. Per germline, CDR1 MGHDK and CDR2 SYGVNS.

This sequence joins TRBV9 and TRBJ1-1; D is unresolved. V was clipped by 1 base and J by 1 base, with 8 bases between them. The germline CDR1 and CDR2 sequences are SGDLS and YYNGEE. The CDR3 has 14 amino acids. CDR3 protein: CASSVSGPNTEAFF. In nucleotides, the CDR3 is TGTGCCAGCAGCGTAAGTGGACCGAACACTGAAGCTTTCTTT. Using reference TRBV9 and TRBJ1-1 for the parts outside the CDR3, the full variable domain is DSGVTQTPKHLITATGQRVTLRCSPRSGDLSVYWYQQSLDQGLQFLIQYYNGEERAKGNILERFSAQQFPDLHSELNLSSLELGDSALYFCASSVSGPNTEAFFGQGTRLTVV.

The chain employs TRBV5-1 and TRBJ2-7; D unresolved. Trimming stripped 4 bases from V and 5 bases from J, with 7 bases between. The CDR3 covers 11 residues. Germline V gene lookup returns CDR1 SGHRS and CDR2 YFSETQ. CDR3 protein: CASSPDHEQYF. In DNA, the CDR3 is TGCGCCAGCAGCCCCGACCACGAGCAGTACTTC.

This chain joins TRBV15 and TRBJ1-2; 7 bases match TRBD1. Trimming removed 1 base from V and 8 bases from J; junction bases left unmatched: 7. Germline CDR1 reads LNHNV; CDR2 reads YYDKDF (reference sequence). The CDR3 sequence is 14 residues long. The CDR3 DNA sequence: TGTGCCACCAGCAGAGTTCCCGGGACAGAGGGCTACACCTTC. Translated, it gives CATSRVPGTEGYTF.

This clone occurred a few times. The chain joins TRBV29-1 to TRBJ2-5; D perhaps matches TRBD1 (5 bases). Germline lookup yields CDR1 SQVTM and CDR2 ANQGSEA. This CDR3 is 14 amino acids long. V gave up 0 bases and J gave up 5 bases, with 13 bases separating them. The CDR3 coding sequence is TGCAGCGTTGAAGATCCCAGGGATGGTGAGACCCAGTACTTC. It encodes CSVEDPRDGETQYF.

V is TRBV19 and J is TRBJ2-7; D is unresolved. This CDR3 has 15 residues. Trimming left V 3 bases short and J 0 bases short, with 12 bases between. Germline assignment: CDR1 LNHDA and CDR2 SQIVND (reference sequence). CDR3 residues: CASSIAVHPSYEQYF. The CDR3 DNA is TGTGCCAGTAGTATCGCAGTGCACCCCTCCTACGAGCAGTACTTC.

This rearrangement joins TRBV11-3 to TRBJ1-1; the D is unclear. This CDR3 spans 12 amino acids. V was shortened by 1 base and J by 5 bases, with 5 bases between the two germline ends. From germline, CDR1 is SGHNT and CDR2 YENEEA. The CDR3 nucleotides are TGTGCCAGCAGCTTAGGGGCAACTGAAGCTTTCTTT. It encodes CASSLGATEAFF.

The V and J genes are TRBV10-3 and TRBJ1-2; D is undetermined. CDR3 length equals 16 residues. Trimming removed 6 bases from V and 0 bases from J, with 17 bases in between. Germline CDR1 ENHRY, CDR2 SYGVKD. Written as DNA, the CDR3 is TGTGCCATCAGGGTCATGTTCGGGTCGTCTAACTATGGCTACACCTTC. Its protein is CAIRVMFGSSNYGYTF.

This clone came up a few times. The V call is TRBV5-1, the J call TRBJ2-7; TRBD1 is a possible D gene (5 bases). The ends were cut back, 0 bases at V and 5 bases at J, with 6 bases in the middle. Germline-derived CDR1 and CDR2 are SGHRS and YFSETQ. The CDR3 has 12 amino acids. Here the CDR3 DNA reads TGCGCCAGCAGCTTGGTAGGGGACGAGCAGTACTTC. Amino acids: CASSLVGDEQYF. Supplemented by reference TRBV5-1 and TRBJ2-7, the full variable domain reads KAGVTQTPRYLIKTRGQQVTLSCSPISGHRSVSWYQQTPGQGLQFLFEYFSETQRNKGNFPGRFSGRQFSNSRSEMNVSTLELGDSALYLCASSLVGDEQYFGPGTRLTVT.